This entry concerns a single T cell receptor beta chain. Its target is unknown. The germline V gene has CDR1 SQVTM and CDR2 ANQGSEA. The CDR3 totals 13 residues. The J segment lost 2 bases and the V segment lost 5 bases, leaving 4 bases of the junction unmatched. This sample was taken from a study of T-cell reconstitution after alpha-beta-depleted transplantation in children. Unique molecular identifiers were used to barcode this TCRbeta library. In TCRdb, the PCR reads were re-called with MiXCR into one record per CDR3 protein. The data show fewer than 700,000 distinct CDR3 sequences, over 10% seen once. Whole-study findings and limits: Where alpha-beta T cells came from about two months after transplant was reportedly several hundred expanded graft clones. Some patients owed their high day-60 TCRbeta diversity to surviving recipient T cells and thymic progenitors. At one year after transplant, newly produced T cells mostly accounted for T-cell counts and diversity.

The sample was PBMCs, mostly from graft donor cells, taken 360 days after TCRalphabeta/CD19-depleted stem cell transplant. This clonotype was obtained from a male patient between 10 and 17 years old who had a stem cell transplant for acute myeloid leukemia, so the T cells may come from the graft donor. This chain links TRBV29-1 with TRBJ2-7, with 9 positions matching TRBD2. The CDR3 DNA reads TGCAGCGTTCGCGGGAGGGGACCCTACGAGCAGTACTTC. As protein: CSVRGRGPYEQYF.